This entry is about one T cell receptor beta chain. Its antigen remains unidentified. This specimen comes from a study of T cells in narcolepsy. Turning to the study itself: Patients with NT1 or NT2 and healthy control donors were enrolled. Points from the study as a whole: No autoreactive T cell clone sequences appeared in some memory CD4+ repertoires. Blood of same and different patients, but not healthy controls, reportedly held recurring autoreactive clonotypes. Same-patient CSF and blood CD4+ T cell clonotypes included HCRT-specific and TRIB2-specific autoreactive ones.

The repertoire was sequenced with immunoSEQ multiplex PCR; TCRdb's copy has only in-frame clones and lacks some. The top ten clones hold around 1.2% of a sample with about 40,000 clones, more than 70% of them seen once. Germline CDR1 is SGHAT and CDR2 is FQNNGV. J lost 8 bases, V lost 0 bases, and 11 bases had no gene match. The CDR3 totals 17 residues. This chain connects TRBV11-2 to TRBJ2-1, with 9 bases aligning to TRBD2. Material: CD45RA- memory CD4+ T cells from PBMCs. The origin of this receptor is a human donor with narcolepsy. CDR3 DNA sequence: TGTGCCAGCAGCTTAGAGGTTCGGTCGCGGGAGGGCCATGAGCAGTTCTTC. It specifies CASSLEVRSREGHEQFF.